The 18 T cell receptor beta chains reported below all come from one sample, sequenced in a study of siplizumab effects on memory and regulatory T cells. Using immunoSEQ multiplex PCR, the repertoire was profiled, and TCRdb retains in-frame clones only, with some absent. The sample yields approximately 84,000 clones, about 95% seen once. The specimen was CD8+ T cells sorted from blood. Receptor source: a human donor in good health.

The V gene is TRBV27, the J gene TRBJ2-3; D possibly corresponds to TRBD1 (5 bases). V was cut by 3 bases and J by 0 bases, with 7 bases left in between. Germline loops: CDR1 MNHEY, CDR2 SMNVEV (reference sequence). This CDR3 contains 14 residues. The CDR3 DNA reads TGTGCCAGCAGTTTGTACAGGAGCACAGATACGCAGTATTTT. This sequence encodes CASSLYRSTDTQYF.

Only one count was recorded for this clone. The V call is TRBV27, the J call TRBJ2-7, with 7 bases lining up with TRBD1. Germline CDR1 reads MNHEY; CDR2 reads SMNVEV (reference sequence). The J segment lost 4 bases and the V segment lost 5 bases, leaving 11 bases of the junction unmatched. The CDR3 is made up of 15 amino acids. CDR3: CASSPPRQGWYEQYF. The CDR3 coding sequence is TGTGCCAGCAGTCCTCCGAGACAGGGTTGGTACGAGCAGTACTTC.

The V call is TRBV2, the J call TRBJ2-1; 8 bases fit TRBD2. Germline values: CDR1 SNHLY, CDR2 FYNNEI. The J segment lost 3 bases and the V segment lost 5 bases, leaving 9 bases of the junction unmatched. This CDR3 has 16 residues. Here the CDR3 DNA reads TGTGCCAGCAGTTCCTCGGCGGGAGGCCGCTACAATGAGCAGTTCTTC. It yields the protein CASSSSAGGRYNEQFF.

This sequence joins TRBV7-3 and TRBJ2-3, with D hard to call. The CDR3 consists of 14 residues. Germline V lookup: CDR1 SGHTA, CDR2 FQGTGA. Trimming left V 5 bases short and J 3 bases short, with 12 bases between. The CDR3 here is CASSPLVGTDTQYF. In nucleotides, the CDR3 is TGTGCCAGCAGCCCCCTCGTGGGGACAGATACGCAGTATTTT.

The V call is TRBV9, the J call TRBJ2-3, with 14 bases matching TRBD2. The CDR3 consists of 17 residues. V shed 4 bases and J 6 bases; nucleotides not matched to a gene: 10. Germline values: CDR1 SGDLS, CDR2 YYNGEE. CDR3 amino acids: CASSSPGLAGVGDTQYF. The DNA for the CDR3 is TGTGCCAGCAGCTCACCGGGACTAGCGGGAGTCGGGGATACGCAGTATTTT.

The chain couples TRBV7-9 to TRBJ2-2, with D possibly TRBD2 on 5 matching bases. The CDR3 has 14 residues. The germline V gene has CDR1 SEHNR and CDR2 FQNEAQ (reference sequence). The V gene lost 4 bases and the J gene lost 1 base, with 7 bases spanning the gap. The CDR3 loop reads CASSSSGNTGELFF. The DNA of the CDR3 is TGTGCCAGCAGCTCCAGCGGGAACACCGGGGAGCTGTTTTTT.

J is TRBJ2-5 and V is TRBV15; TRBD2 matches at 7 bases. Germline-derived CDR1 and CDR2 are LNHNV and YYDKDF (reference sequence). J gave up 3 bases and V 7 bases, and 5 bases lay outside the gene matches. The CDR3 contains 13 residues. The CDR3 region is CATTIAGEETQYF. The CDR3 nucleotides read TGTGCCACCACCATCGCGGGGGAAGAGACCCAGTACTTC.

The chain employs TRBV7-8 and TRBJ2-3; 16 positions match TRBD2. Trimming at V came to 5 bases and at J to 4 bases, leaving 6 bases not matched to a gene. Germline V gene lookup returns CDR1 SGHVS and CDR2 FQNEAQ. This CDR3 region has 17 residues. The CDR3 DNA reads TGTGCCAGCAGCAAGGGGACTAGCGGGAGGGCGGCAGATACGCAGTATTTT. It translates to CASSKGTSGRAADTQYF.

The chain links TRBV2 to TRBJ1-4; possible D gene TRBD1, 6 bases. V was clipped by 6 bases and J by 4 bases, with 12 bases between them. This CDR3 region has 14 residues. The germline V gene encodes CDR1 SNHLY and CDR2 FYNNEI. CDR3 region: CASRVRTDNEKLFF. The CDR3 region has the DNA TGTGCCAGCAGGGTACGGACAGATAATGAAAAACTGTTTTTT.

This sequence joins TRBV30 and TRBJ2-5; D might be TRBD2 (5 bases). V was trimmed by 2 bases and J by 1 base, leaving 11 bases between them. The CDR3 is 14 residues long. Germline lookup yields CDR1 GTSNPN and CDR2 SVGIG (reference sequence). The CDR3 protein is CAWSITGTQETQYF. As DNA, the CDR3 is TGTGCCTGGAGTATTACGGGAACCCAAGAGACCCAGTACTTC.

This sequence joins TRBV7-9 and TRBJ2-7, with 8 bases that match TRBD1. Losses at the gene ends were 5 bases for V and 1 base for J; bases not matched to a gene: 7. This CDR3 is built from 15 residues. Germline loops: CDR1 SEHNR, CDR2 FQNEAQ (reference sequence). CDR3 loop: CASSLIGQGSYEQYF. In nucleotides, the CDR3 is TGTGCCAGCAGCCTCATAGGACAGGGTTCCTACGAGCAGTACTTC.

The chain combines TRBV15 with TRBJ2-7; D might be TRBD2 (6 bases). CDR3 length: 14 residues. Between the trimmed V and J ends, which lost 6 bases and 0 bases, there was a span of 12 bases. The germline V gene has CDR1 LNHNV and CDR2 YYDKDF (reference sequence). The CDR3 sequence: CATRPGEASYEQYF. The CDR3 nucleotides read TGTGCCACCAGACCGGGAGAAGCCTCCTACGAGCAGTACTTC. The full variable domain, with the rest looked up from reference TRBV15 and TRBJ2-7, is DAMVIQNPRYQVTQFGKPVTLSCSQTLNHNVMYWYQQKSSQAPKLLFHYYDKDFNNEADTPDNFQSRRPNTSFCFLDIRSPGLGDTAMYLCATRPGEASYEQYFGPGTRLTVT.

This chain connects TRBV2 to TRBJ1-4; perhaps TRBD1 as D (5 bases). The CDR3 is 13 residues long. CDR1 is SNHLY and CDR2 is FYNNEI in the germline V gene. Trimming took off 7 bases at V and 7 bases at J, with 13 bases between the two ends. For the CDR3, the DNA is TGTGCCAGCATGGGGAGGGGAATTGAAAAACTGTTTTTT. This gives the protein CASMGRGIEKLFF. The whole variable domain, remainder taken from reference TRBV2 and TRBJ1-4, is EPEVTQTPSHQVTQMGQEVILRCVPISNHLYFYWYRQILGQKVEFLVSFYNNEISEKSEIFDDQFSVERPDGSNFTLKIRSTKLEDSAMYFCASMGRGIEKLFFGSGTQLSVL.

The chain's CDR3 is CASSLDNEQFF. The CDR3 DNA reads as TGCGCCAGCAGCCTAGACAATGAGCAGTTCTTC. The chain joins TRBV4-3 to TRBJ2-1, with unresolved D. Per the germline V gene, CDR1 is LGHNA and CDR2 is YSLEER. V was clipped by 4 bases and J by 5 bases, with 3 bases between them. This CDR3 contains 11 residues.

The rearrangement links TRBV7-6 to TRBJ2-3; D gene ambiguous. The CDR3 loop spans 16 amino acids. V was shortened by 5 bases and J by 1 base, with 16 bases between the two germline ends. Looked up from germline, CDR1 is SGHVS and CDR2 is FNYEAQ. This CDR3 is CASSLVGEARTDTQYF. The CDR3 region has the DNA TGTGCCAGCAGCCTAGTGGGCGAAGCCCGCACAGATACGCAGTATTTT.

Turning to this clone: The sample has other DNA sequences that encode this CDR3 too. The chain employs TRBV7-6 and TRBJ2-1; D is unclear. The germline V gene encodes CDR1 SGHVS and CDR2 FNYEAQ. CDR3 size: 13 residues. Trimming shortened V by 1 base and J by 6 bases, and 7 bases separated the two germline ends. DNA of the CDR3: TGTGCCAGCAGCTTAGGCGGTAGCAATGAGCAGTTCTTC. Its protein product is CASSLGGSNEQFF.

The chain uses TRBV7-8 and TRBJ2-1, with 7 bases lining up with TRBD2. Germline loops: CDR1 SGHVS, CDR2 FQNEAQ. There are 21 residues in the CDR3. The ends lost 1 base at V and 7 bases at J; junction bases unmatched: 25. The CDR3 protein is CASSLVFSGGLTMSVSNEQFF. The CDR3 DNA is TGTGCCAGCAGCTTAGTCTTTTCGGGAGGACTTACAATGAGCGTATCGAATGAGCAGTTCTTC.

As concerns this clone: One junction end does not reproduce the germline sequence, and a read error may be involved. The chain has TRBV7-7 and TRBJ2-5, with 12 bases that match TRBD1. The CDR3 has 13 amino acids. Germline values: CDR1 SSHAT, CDR2 FNYEAQ (reference sequence). In nucleotides, the CDR3 is TGTGCTAGCAGCCATGGGACAGGGGGCGATCCAGACTTC. Translated, it gives CASSHGTGGDPDF.